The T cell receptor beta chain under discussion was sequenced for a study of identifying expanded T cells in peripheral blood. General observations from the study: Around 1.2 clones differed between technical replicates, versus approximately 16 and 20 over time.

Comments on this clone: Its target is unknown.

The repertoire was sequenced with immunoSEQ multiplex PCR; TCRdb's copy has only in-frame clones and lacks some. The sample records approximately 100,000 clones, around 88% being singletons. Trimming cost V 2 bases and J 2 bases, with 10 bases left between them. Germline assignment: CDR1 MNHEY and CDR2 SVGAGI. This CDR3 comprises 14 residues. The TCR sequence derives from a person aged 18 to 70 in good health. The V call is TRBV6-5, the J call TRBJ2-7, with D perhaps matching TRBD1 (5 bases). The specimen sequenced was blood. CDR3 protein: CASSYGARTYEQYF. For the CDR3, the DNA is TGTGCCAGCAGTTACGGGGCACGTACCTACGAGCAGTACTTC.